The rows below give T cell receptor beta chains drawn from one sample of a study of blood T cell repertoires in COVID-19. Only in-frame clones appear in the TCRdb table, and some are missing; sequencing was by immunoSEQ multiplex PCR. In the table there are about 170,000 clones, around nine tenths of which are singletons. Sequencing was performed on peripheral blood. These receptors all stem from a woman over 75 with COVID-19, enrolled during active disease. CDR3s include the opening cysteine and the closing phenylalanine or tryptophan. Each record gives: clone size, V gene, J gene, D gene, CDR3 protein, CDR3 DNA. The D gene is left open where the match is weak. For some rows the clone size is stated as once, few or many, or as a class when expanded; others skip it.

once	TRBV11-2	TRBJ2-3	TRBD2	CASSLLAGGLDTQYF	TGTGCCAGCAGCTTGTTAGCGGGAGGCTTAGATACGCAGTATTTT
.	TRBV18	TRBJ2-3	TRBD2	CASSPGTSKDTQYF	TGTGCCAGCTCACCCGGGACTAGTAAAGATACGCAGTATTTT
.	TRBV4-3	TRBJ1-1	TRBD1	CASSQERQGTANTEAFF	TGCGCCAGCAGCCAGGAGAGACAGGGGACGGCGAACACTGAAGCTTTCTTT
.	TRBV6-2/TRBV6-3	TRBJ2-1	TRBD2	CASSYNLLASGFYNEQFF	TGTGCCAGCAGTTACAATCTTTTGGCTAGCGGGTTCTACAATGAGCAGTTCTTC
.	TRBV11-2	TRBJ2-1	TRBD1	CASSLRGQGGNEQFF	TGTGCCAGCAGCTTAAGGGGACAGGGTGGCAATGAGCAGTTCTTC
.	TRBV5-4	TRBJ2-3	TRBD2	CASSLRTSGRDTQYF	TGTGCCAGCAGCCTCCGGACTAGCGGGAGGGATACGCAGTATTTT
.	TRBV18	TRBJ2-7	.	CASSPPPGINSYEQYF	TGTGCCAGCTCACCACCGCCGGGAATTAACTCCTACGAGCAGTACTTC
.	TRBV7-6	TRBJ1-6	.	CASSLSDSSPYDNSPLHF	TGTGCCAGCAGCTTATCGGACAGCTCACCATACGATAATTCACCCCTCCACTTT
.	TRBV7-8	TRBJ2-1	TRBD2	CASSLRVPGLAAGEQFF	TGTGCCAGCAGCTTAAGGGTCCCGGGACTAGCAGCAGGAGAGCAGTTCTTC
.	TRBV19	TRBJ2-1	TRBD2	CASSGSGVYAEQFF	TGTGCCAGTAGTGGTAGCGGGGTCTACGCTGAGCAGTTCTTC
.	TRBV15	TRBJ1-1	.	CATSGLGQNTEAFF	TGTGCCACCAGCGGCTTAGGACAGAACACTGAAGCTTTCTTT
few	TRBV12-3/TRBV12-4	TRBJ1-1	.	CASSFLAPREAFF	TGTGCCAGCAGTTTCTTAGCACCCCGTGAAGCTTTCTTT
.	TRBV5-1	TRBJ2-1	.	CASSLVFGGVWNEQFF	TGCGCCAGCAGCTTGGTATTCGGCGGGGTGTGGAATGAGCAGTTCTTC
.	TRBV28	TRBJ1-5	.	CASSLSGLQPQHF	TGTGCCAGCAGTTTATCAGGGCTTCAGCCCCAGCATTTT
.	TRBV2	TRBJ1-1	.	CASRQGIKDTEAFF	TGTGCCAGCAGACAGGGAATCAAGGACACTGAAGCTTTCTTT
.	TRBV20-1	TRBJ1-2	.	CSASGTLTANYGYTF	TGCAGTGCTAGTGGCACCTTAACAGCTAACTATGGCTACACCTTC
.	TRBV7-8	TRBJ2-7	TRBD1	CASSVGQGGVGYEQYF	TGTGCCAGCAGCGTAGGACAGGGTGGGGTGGGCTACGAGCAGTACTTC
.	TRBV20-1	TRBJ2-7	.	CSARWTYEQYF	TGCAGTGCGAGGTGGACCTACGAGCAGTACTTC
.	TRBV4-1	TRBJ1-5	.	CASSQEEGNQPQHF	TGCGCCAGCAGCCAAGAGGAGGGCAATCAGCCCCAGCATTTT
.	TRBV6-6	TRBJ2-3	.	CASVAAPGDTQYF	TGTGCCAGCGTAGCGGCACCGGGTGATACGCAGTATTTT
once	TRBV7-2	TRBJ2-2	.	CASSLESLLVPGELFF	TGTGCCAGCAGCTTAGAATCCCTTTTAGTCCCCGGGGAGCTGTTTTTT
.	TRBV5-4	TRBJ2-5	.	CASSLASGQNSGTQYF	TGTGCCAGCAGCTTGGCCTCCGGACAGAACTCCGGGACCCAGTACTTC
.	TRBV6-5	TRBJ1-1	.	CASSQTIGTSGEAFF	TGTGCCAGCAGCCAAACTATCGGAACTTCGGGTGAAGCTTTCTTT
.	TRBV7-2	TRBJ1-1	.	CASSLPTGATEAFF	TGTGCCAGCAGCTTACCCACAGGAGCCACTGAAGCTTTCTTT
few	TRBV3-1/TRBV3-2	TRBJ1-1	.	CASSQGIVTEAFF	TGTGCCAGCAGCCAAGGTATCGTCACTGAAGCTTTCTTT
.	TRBV28	TRBJ1-1	TRBD1	CASSKTGAPRNTEAFF	TGTGCCAGCAGTAAAACAGGGGCCCCCCGAAACACTGAAGCTTTCTTT
.	TRBV4-1	TRBJ1-5	.	CASSHTSTNQPQHF	TGCGCCAGCAGCCATACCAGTACCAATCAGCCCCAGCATTTT
.	TRBV19	TRBJ2-1	TRBD2	CASRAGGLNEQFF	TGTGCCAGTAGGGCGGGAGGACTTAATGAGCAGTTCTTC
.	TRBV3-1/TRBV3-2	TRBJ2-7	TRBD1	CASSQGSQGTGGYEQYF	TGTGCCAGCAGCCAAGGGTCTCAGGGGACAGGGGGGTACGAGCAGTACTTC
.	TRBV27	TRBJ1-1	.	CASSLLPRADTEAFF	TGTGCCAGCAGTTTATTACCTAGAGCAGACACTGAAGCTTTCTTT
.	TRBV11-3	TRBJ2-7	.	CASSQRESYEQYF	TGTGCCAGCAGCCAAAGAGAGTCCTACGAGCAGTACTTC
once	TRBV7-9	TRBJ2-3	TRBD1	CGIDQGQGYTDTQYF	TGTGGCATCGACCAGGGACAGGGTTACACAGATACGCAGTATTTT
.	TRBV5-5	TRBJ1-3	.	CASSLRRPGNTIYF	TGTGCCAGCAGCTTGCGGAGACCTGGAAACACCATATATTTT
few	TRBV5-6	TRBJ2-5	.	CASSFSGVTQYF	TGTGCCAGCAGCTTCTCGGGGGTGACCCAGTACTTC
.	TRBV28	TRBJ1-2	.	CASSLGRKSYGYTF	TGTGCCAGCAGTTTAGGCAGGAAATCCTATGGCTACACCTTC
.	TRBV12-3/TRBV12-4	TRBJ1-3	.	CASSLSGNTIYF	TGTGCCAGCAGCCTCTCTGGAAACACCATATATTTT
once	TRBV12-5	TRBJ2-2	.	CASGLTRPGFTGELFF	TGTGCTAGTGGTTTGACACGGCCGGGGTTTACCGGGGAGCTGTTTTTT
few	TRBV7-9	TRBJ1-3	.	CASSLAGDGNTIYF	TGTGCCAGCAGCTTGGCAGGGGATGGAAACACCATATATTTT
.	TRBV7-2	TRBJ2-3	.	CASSYSGGRRDTQYF	TGTGCCAGCAGCTATAGCGGTGGACGGCGCGATACGCAGTATTTT
.	TRBV5-1	TRBJ2-7	TRBD1	CASSFAGTGEGHEQYF	TGCGCCAGCAGCTTTGCAGGGACAGGGGAGGGCCACGAGCAGTACTTC
.	TRBV6-2/TRBV6-3	TRBJ2-7	TRBD1	CASSYRAGGYEQYF	TGTGCCAGCAGTTACAGGGCAGGGGGCTACGAGCAGTACTTC
.	TRBV3-1/TRBV3-2	TRBJ1-1	.	CASSQGLITEAFF	TGTGCCAGCAGCCAGGGACTGATCACTGAAGCTTTCTTT
few	TRBV11-2	TRBJ1-1	.	CASSRQTNTEAFF	TGTGCCAGCAGTCGACAGACGAACACTGAAGCTTTCTTT
.	TRBV28	TRBJ1-4	.	CASSLQGLGEKLFF	TGTGCCAGCAGCCTTCAGGGGTTAGGAGAAAAACTGTTTTTT
.	TRBV7-2	TRBJ1-6	TRBD1	CASSLGGTENSPLHF	TGTGCCAGCAGCTTAGGGGGGACAGAGAATTCACCCCTCCACTTT
.	TRBV6-5	TRBJ1-1	.	CASSPLQGTEAFF	TGTGCCAGCAGTCCTCTACAGGGCACTGAAGCTTTCTTT